These 10 T cell receptor beta chains share one sample of origin, sequenced in a study of OX40 agonist ivuxolimab in advanced cancers. The assay was immunoSEQ multiplex PCR, and TCRdb's table has in-frame clones only and misses some. The table shows approximately 40,000 clones, with 83% occurring only once. The specimen was CD4+ or CD8+ T cells sorted from blood, collected in a trial of the OX40 agonist ivuxolimab. All receptors derive from an adult with an advanced solid tumor such as melanoma, head and neck, liver or kidney cancer.

This rearrangement joins TRBV7-2 to TRBJ2-1, with D perhaps matching TRBD1 (6 bases). The CDR3 contains 14 residues. The V gene lost 5 bases and the J gene lost 3 bases, with 11 bases spanning the gap. CDR1 is SGHTA, CDR2 FQGNSA, per germline. The CDR3: CASSLTGHYNEQFF. CDR3 nucleotide sequence: TGTGCCAGCAGCCTCACGGGACACTACAATGAGCAGTTCTTC.

The CDR3 DNA sequence: TGTGCCAGCAGCCAAGATCTTAGCGGGAGCTCCTACGAGCAGTACTTC. Encoded protein: CASSQDLSGSSYEQYF. The chain is built from TRBV13 and TRBJ2-7; 9 nucleotides line up with TRBD2. Germline values: CDR1 PRHDT, CDR2 FYEKMQ (reference sequence). Unmatched junction bases numbered 8, after V lost 5 bases and J lost 0 bases. This CDR3 contains 16 residues.

The chain links TRBV19 to TRBJ1-1; D is unresolved. Trimming removed 3 bases from V and 6 bases from J, with 8 bases in between. Per the germline V gene, CDR1 is LNHDA and CDR2 is SQIVND (reference sequence). The CDR3 is 12 residues long. CDR3: CASSIAGSEAFF. The DNA for the CDR3 is TGTGCCAGTAGTATTGCGGGTTCTGAAGCTTTCTTT.

This clone was detected once. The gene calls are TRBV7-3 and TRBJ2-2; 7 bases align to TRBD2. The CDR3 is 15 residues long. V lost 3 bases and J lost 0; bases outside the gene matches: 1. Per the germline V gene, CDR1 is SGHTA and CDR2 is FQGTGA. Here the CDR3 DNA reads TGTGCCAGCAGCTTCGCGGGGGCGAACACCGGGGAGCTGTTTTTT. Protein sequence: CASSFAGANTGELFF.

V usage is TRBV27 and J usage is TRBJ2-2; 7 bases are shared with TRBD1. Germline V gene sequence: CDR1 MNHEY, CDR2 SMNVEV (reference sequence). The CDR3 is 15 residues long. The ends lost 3 bases at V and 4 bases at J; junction bases unmatched: 5. CDR3 loop: CASSFTGVSTGELFF. Written as DNA, the CDR3 is TGTGCCAGCAGTTTCACAGGGGTGAGCACCGGGGAGCTGTTTTTT.

There are a few counts of this clone. This chain links TRBV2 with TRBJ2-3, with 10 bases fitting TRBD2. The CDR3 sequence is 17 residues long. The germline gives CDR1 SNHLY, CDR2 FYNNEI. V shed 1 base, J shed 6 bases, and the junction held 10 bases outside the gene matches. CDR3 loop: CASSEEGSGGALDTQYF. The CDR3 nucleotides are TGTGCCAGCAGTGAAGAAGGCAGCGGGGGGGCCTTGGATACGCAGTATTTT.

This clone was seen a single time. The rearrangement joins TRBV19 to TRBJ1-5; D is ambiguous. Trimming cost V 5 bases and J 6 bases, with 11 bases left between them. The CDR3 is 13 amino acids. Germline values: CDR1 LNHDA, CDR2 SQIVND (reference sequence). CDR3: CASSVGSSQPQHF. CDR3 DNA sequence: TGTGCCAGTAGTGTGGGTTCAAGTCAGCCCCAGCATTTT. Full variable domain (missing parts from reference TRBV19 and TRBJ1-5): DGGITQSPKYLFRKEGQNVTLSCEQNLNHDAMYWYRQDPGQGLRLIYYSQIVNDFQKGDIAEGYSVSREKKESFPLTVTSAQKNPTAFYLCASSVGSSQPQHFGDGTRLSIL.

With respect to this clone: The sample has other DNA sequences that encode this CDR3 too. V usage is TRBV27 and J usage is TRBJ2-1, with 10 bases identical to TRBD1. The CDR3 consists of 15 residues. CDR1 is MNHEY and CDR2 is SMNVEV in the germline V gene (reference sequence). With 6 bases clipped from V and 4 bases from J, the junction kept 6 bases outside the gene matches. Here the CDR3 reads CASSSGTGVYNEQFF. DNA for the CDR3: TGTGCCAGCAGCTCCGGGACAGGGGTTTACAATGAGCAGTTCTTC.

This clone was seen repeatedly, ten times or more. The CDR3 nucleotides read TGTGCCAGCAGTGACTCTTCGATTAGTAGCGGGGGAACAGATACGCAGTATTTT. Protein product: CASSDSSISSGGTDTQYF. This chain connects TRBV6-4 to TRBJ2-3; 9 bases are shared with TRBD2. The V segment lost 0 bases and the J segment 3 bases; nucleotides outside the gene matches: 10. The germline V gene has CDR1 MRHNA and CDR2 SNTAGT. The CDR3 length is 18 residues.

The V gene is TRBV13, the J gene TRBJ1-6; D uncertain. The ends were cut back, 7 bases at V and 10 bases at J, with 14 bases in the middle. CDR3 length: 13 amino acids. CDR1 and CDR2 from the germline V gene are PRHDT and FYEKMQ (reference sequence). CDR3: CASTSGPLSPLHF. As DNA, the CDR3 is TGTGCCAGCACCTCCGGACCACTATCACCCCTCCACTTT.